These 15 T cell receptor beta chains originate from one sample sequenced in a study of cytomegalovirus exposure and HLA in healthy donors. Vbeta (60) and Jbeta (13) primers were used in the PCR. The data were produced by immunoSEQ multiplex PCR, yet TCRdb's version contains in-frame clones alone and is incomplete. This sample yields roughly 190,000 clones, of which approximately 75% are seen a single time; approximately 5% belongs to the top ten. The specimen was PBMCs. These receptors originate from a young man in good health and CMV-seropositive.

The chain uses TRBV4-1 and TRBJ2-7; TRBD1 matches at 8 bases. V was clipped by 6 bases and J by 3 bases; unmatched bases: 7. This CDR3 is built from 14 residues. Germline assignment: CDR1 MGHRA and CDR2 YSYEKL. In DNA form, the CDR3 reads TGCGCCAGCAGTCAGACGGACAGGGACTACGAGCAGTACTTC. It is translated as CASSQTDRDYEQYF.

The chain is built from TRBV4-2 and TRBJ2-1; D might be TRBD2 (5 bases). The CDR3 contains 15 residues. Germline V CDR1 and CDR2: LGHNA, YNFKEQ. V lost 4 bases to trimming and J lost 0 bases, with 10 bases between them. This CDR3 reads CASSLERSSYNEQFF. CDR3 sequence (DNA): TGTGCCAGCAGCCTAGAGCGGAGCTCCTACAATGAGCAGTTCTTC.

The V gene is TRBV6-1, the J gene TRBJ2-5; 8 nucleotides agree with TRBD2. Germline V lookup: CDR1 MNHNS, CDR2 SASEGT. J gave up 2 bases and V 2 bases, and 10 bases lay outside the gene matches. CDR3 length equals 17 residues. The CDR3 DNA reads as TGTGCCAGCAGTGAACGGGGGGAGCGGGGGAGGCAAGAGACCCAGTACTTC. Translation: CASSERGERGRQETQYF.

This chain links TRBV19 with TRBJ2-5; D possibly corresponds to TRBD1 (5 bases). CDR1 LNHDA and CDR2 SQIVND come from the germline V gene (reference sequence). The CDR3 runs to 15 residues. V gave up 3 bases and J gave up 0 bases, with 11 bases separating them. The CDR3 DNA sequence: TGTGCCAGTAGTATGGGGCCAGGGTACCAAGAGACCCAGTACTTC. Translation: CASSMGPGYQETQYF.

The rearrangement uses TRBV7-2 and TRBJ2-7; 10 bases map to TRBD2. V shed 0 bases, J shed 6 bases, and the junction held 5 bases outside the gene matches. Germline V gene data show CDR1 as SGHTA and CDR2 as FQGNSA. The CDR3 length is 15 residues. CDR3 sequence (DNA): TGTGCCAGCAGCTTAGCTAGCGGGGGGCCCCTCGAGCAGTACTTC. This gives the protein CASSLASGGPLEQYF.

The chain links TRBV4-3 to TRBJ2-7, with 10 nucleotides matching TRBD2. The CDR3 sequence is 18 residues long. Looked up from germline, CDR1 is LGHNA and CDR2 is YSLEER. V trimming: 0 bases; J trimming: 4 bases; junction bases outside the gene matches: 12. CDR3 protein: CASSQDLNPSGSPYEQYF. CDR3 DNA: TGCGCCAGCAGCCAAGATCTGAACCCTAGCGGGAGTCCTTACGAGCAGTACTTC.

For this clone: At one boundary the junction diverges from the germline segment, which might be a read error. The chain recombines TRBV7-7 with TRBJ2-1; 7 bases are shared with TRBD2. The germline gives CDR1 SSHAT, CDR2 FNYEAQ (reference sequence). This CDR3 is built from 14 residues. The CDR3 DNA reads as TGTGCTAGCAGCCCCAAACTAGCGCCCAATGAGCAGTTCTTC. It is translated as CASSPKLAPNEQFF.

The chain is built from TRBV5-4 and TRBJ2-2; 11 bases fit TRBD2. There are 18 residues in the CDR3. Germline V gene data show CDR1 as SGHNT and CDR2 as YYREEE (reference sequence). With 1 base clipped from V and 3 bases from J, the junction kept 8 bases outside the gene matches. The CDR3 is CASSLPYTSGRDTGELFF. The CDR3 region has the DNA TGTGCCAGCAGCTTGCCCTATACTAGCGGGAGAGACACCGGGGAGCTGTTTTTT.

The chain joins TRBV7-3 to TRBJ2-2; TRBD2 agrees at 7 bases. This CDR3 spans 21 amino acids. Germline V gene data show CDR1 as SGHTA and CDR2 as FQGTGA. The V and J ends lost 1 base and 0 bases, in that order; junction bases with no gene match: 17. The CDR3 region is CASSLNGPFGGRIPNTGELFF. CDR3 bases: TGTGCCAGCAGCTTAAACGGTCCTTTCGGCGGGAGAATCCCGAACACCGGGGAGCTGTTTTTT.

This chain connects TRBV6-5 to TRBJ2-1, with a weak D call TRBD1 (6 bases). V was cut by 5 bases and J by 0 bases, with 11 bases left in between. Per germline, CDR1 MNHEY and CDR2 SVGAGI. The CDR3 loop spans 15 amino acids. The CDR3 loop is CASSIQGFSYNEQFF. The CDR3 DNA reads TGTGCCAGCAGTATCCAGGGGTTCTCCTACAATGAGCAGTTCTTC.

The V call is TRBV28, the J call TRBJ1-1; 8 positions match TRBD1. Trimming at V came to 6 bases and at J to 3 bases, leaving 6 bases not matched to a gene. Per the germline V gene, CDR1 is MDHEN and CDR2 is SYDVKM. The CDR3 has 14 amino acids. CDR3 in DNA: TGTGCCAGCAGCCCAGGACAGGGTGACACTGAAGCTTTCTTT. This translates into CASSPGQGDTEAFF. The complete variable domain, with remaining parts taken from reference TRBV28 and TRBJ1-1, reads DVKVTQSSRYLVKRTGEKVFLECVQDMDHENMFWYRQDPGLGLRLIYFSYDVKMKEKGDIPEGYSVSREKKERFSLILESASTNQTSMYLCASSPGQGDTEAFFGQGTRLTVV.

A few counts support this clone. The chain joins TRBV6-4 to TRBJ1-1, with D perhaps matching TRBD1 (6 bases). The germline CDR1 and CDR2 sequences are MRHNA and SNTAGT. V was trimmed by 3 bases and J by 4 bases, leaving 12 bases between them. The CDR3 runs to 14 residues. Here the CDR3 reads CASSESPQGTEAFF. The DNA of the CDR3 is TGTGCCAGCAGTGAATCGCCACAGGGCACTGAAGCTTTCTTT.

DNA of the CDR3: TGTGCCAGCAGCTTCCCTGAGGGGGCCCTCCACTTT. It is translated as CASSFPEGALHF. V usage is TRBV5-6 and J usage is TRBJ1-6; perhaps TRBD1 as D (6 bases). CDR1 is SGHDT, CDR2 YYEEEE, per germline. The CDR3 is 12 residues long. Trimming shortened V by 2 bases and J by 14 bases, and 11 bases separated the two germline ends.

The V call is TRBV27, the J call TRBJ2-2; D gene unclear. CDR3 length: 15 amino acids. The germline gives CDR1 MNHEY, CDR2 SMNVEV (reference sequence). V lost 0 bases, J lost 2 bases, and 7 bases lay in between. CDR3 residues: CASSLSSSNTGELFF. The CDR3 bases are TGTGCCAGCAGTTTATCCTCAAGCAACACCGGGGAGCTGTTTTTT.

The chain joins TRBV5-1 to TRBJ1-2; 12 bases are a match to TRBD1. This CDR3 is built from 15 residues. Germline V gene lookup returns CDR1 SGHRS and CDR2 YFSETQ. Trimming cost V 3 bases and J 5 bases; bases outside gene matches: 5. CDR3 nucleotide sequence: TGCGCCAGCAGCTCCGGGACAGGGGGCCATTATGGCTACACCTTC. It specifies CASSSGTGGHYGYTF.